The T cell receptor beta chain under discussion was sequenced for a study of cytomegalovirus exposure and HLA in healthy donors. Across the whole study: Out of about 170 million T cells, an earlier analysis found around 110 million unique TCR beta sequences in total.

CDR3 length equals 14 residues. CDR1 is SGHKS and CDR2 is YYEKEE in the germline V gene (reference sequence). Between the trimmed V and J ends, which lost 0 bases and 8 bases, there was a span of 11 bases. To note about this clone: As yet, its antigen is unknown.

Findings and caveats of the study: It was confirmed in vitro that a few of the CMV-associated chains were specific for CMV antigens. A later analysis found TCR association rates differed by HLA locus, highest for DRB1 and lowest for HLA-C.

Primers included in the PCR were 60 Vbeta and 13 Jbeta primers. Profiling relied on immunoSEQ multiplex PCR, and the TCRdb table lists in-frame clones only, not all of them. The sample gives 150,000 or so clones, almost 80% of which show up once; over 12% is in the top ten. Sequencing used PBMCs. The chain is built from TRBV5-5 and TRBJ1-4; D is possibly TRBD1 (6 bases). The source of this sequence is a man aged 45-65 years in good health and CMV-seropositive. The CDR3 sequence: CASSLGKQGEKLFF. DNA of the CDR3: TGTGCCAGCAGCTTGGGAAAGCAGGGGGAAAAACTGTTTTTT.